Each of the 21 T cell receptor beta chains below was sequenced from the same sample in a study of graft-versus-host responses after intestinal transplantation. Profiling relied on immunoSEQ multiplex PCR, and the TCRdb table lists in-frame clones only, not all of them. The sample has about 110,000 clones, 85% to 95% seen once; the top ten hold 0.23%. No antigen has been assigned to these receptors. Material: unstimulated CD4+ T cells sorted from spleen or lymph node cells, obtained before transplant. The source of these receptors is a human donor who was the organ donor for an intestinal transplant.

CDR3 sequence: CAWSVQEDTEAFF. CDR3 in DNA: TGTGCCTGGAGTGTACAGGAGGACACTGAAGCTTTCTTT. The V call is TRBV30, the J call TRBJ1-1; D perhaps matches TRBD1 (5 bases). The V end was cut by 0 bases, the J end by 3 bases, with 8 bases between. The CDR3 has 13 amino acids. Germline values: CDR1 GTSNPN, CDR2 SVGIG (reference sequence).

This clone has just one count. The genes are TRBV7-9 and TRBJ2-1; D not certain. Per the germline V gene, CDR1 is SEHNR and CDR2 is FQNEAQ (reference sequence). There are 12 residues in the CDR3. The V end was cut by 7 bases, the J end by 8 bases, with 12 bases between. The CDR3 nucleotides read TGTGCCAGCACCGTCCGGACCGATGAGCAGTTCTTC. Translating gives CASTVRTDEQFF. The entire variable domain, with the rest obtained from reference TRBV7-9 and TRBJ2-1, is as follows: DTGVSQNPRHKITKRGQNVTFRCDPISEHNRLYWYRQTLGQGPEFLTYFQNEAQLEKSRLLSDRFSAERPKGSFSTLEIQRTEQGDSAMYLCASTVRTDEQFFGPGTRLTVL.

The chain joins TRBV4-1 to TRBJ2-2, with unresolved D. CDR3 length: 13 residues. Per germline, CDR1 MGHRA and CDR2 YSYEKL. Trimming removed 5 bases from V and 6 bases from J, with 10 bases in between. CDR3: CASSRVEAGELFF. Here the CDR3 DNA reads TGCGCCAGCAGCAGAGTCGAGGCCGGGGAGCTGTTTTTT.

The V gene is TRBV2, the J gene TRBJ1-1; a possible D gene is TRBD1 (5 bases). The CDR3 totals 13 residues. V lost 10 bases to trimming and J lost 0 bases, with 12 bases between them. Germline V gives CDR1 SNHLY, CDR2 FYNNEI. CDR3 protein: CATNFRVNTEAFF. The CDR3 nucleotides read TGTGCCACAAACTTCAGGGTGAACACTGAAGCTTTCTTT.

The chain is built from TRBV2 and TRBJ2-7; 10 nucleotides agree with TRBD2. The ends lost 5 bases at V and 4 bases at J; junction bases unmatched: 8. The CDR3 has 15 residues. The germline V gene has CDR1 SNHLY and CDR2 FYNNEI. The CDR3 loop is CASSRAGGPEYEQYF. CDR3 sequence (DNA): TGTGCCAGCAGTCGAGCGGGAGGGCCGGAATACGAGCAGTACTTC.

This clone appeared a few times. The V gene is TRBV6-6, the J gene TRBJ2-7; the match to TRBD2 covers 10 bases. This CDR3 spans 15 amino acids. Germline values: CDR1 MNHNY, CDR2 SVGAGI (reference sequence). V dropped 1 base and J dropped 2; count of bases not matched to a gene: 2. CDR3 bases: TGTGCCAGCAGTTACTACCTAGCGGGGGCCTACGAGCAGTACTTC. Its translation: CASSYYLAGAYEQYF.

This sequence joins TRBV10-3 and TRBJ2-5, with 8 bases lining up with TRBD2. Unmatched junction bases numbered 7, after V lost 2 bases and J lost 5 bases. The CDR3 has 15 residues. The germline gives CDR1 ENHRY, CDR2 SYGVKD. CDR3 nucleotides: TGTGCCATCAGTGAGCAAGCGGGAGTAGGTGAGACCCAGTACTTC. It specifies CAISEQAGVGETQYF.

V is TRBV11-2 and J is TRBJ2-7; no definite D call. In germline, CDR1 is SGHAT, CDR2 FQNNGV. The V gene lost 5 bases and the J gene lost 4 bases, with 6 bases spanning the gap. CDR3 length: 11 residues. CDR3 bases: TGTGCCAGCAGCACCGTATACGAGCAGTACTTC. Translating it yields CASSTVYEQYF.

CDR3 sequence reads: CASHREWAIGAFF. The CDR3 DNA sequence: TGTGCCAGCCACCGGGAGTGGGCGATAGGAGCTTTCTTT. The chain links TRBV6-5 to TRBJ1-1; D call uncertain. CDR1 MNHEY and CDR2 SVGAGI come from the germline V gene. The CDR3 is 13 residues long. V lost 8 bases and J 10 bases, leaving 20 bases between the germline ends.

The chain recombines TRBV18 with TRBJ2-5, with D possibly TRBD1 on 5 matching bases. From germline, CDR1 is KGHSH and CDR2 LQKENI. Trimming stripped 5 bases from V and 5 bases from J, with 18 bases between. This CDR3 comprises 15 residues. The CDR3 region has the DNA TGTGCCAGCTCAAGGCTCAGGGCGGCGGTGGAGACCCAGTACTTC. Protein product: CASSRLRAAVETQYF.

V and J are TRBV9 and TRBJ2-7; 8 bases agree with TRBD2. The germline V gene has CDR1 SGDLS and CDR2 YYNGEE. The CDR3 loop spans 14 amino acids. Trimming removed 3 bases from V and 7 bases from J; junction bases left unmatched: 9. In DNA form, the CDR3 reads TGTGCCAGCAGCGCCACGACGGGAGGGGCTGAGCAGTACTTC. This translates into CASSATTGGAEQYF.

This chain joins TRBV15 and TRBJ2-1; D is perhaps TRBD2 (6 bases). Trimming removed 0 bases from V and 15 bases from J, with 18 bases in between. The CDR3 length is 14 residues. From germline, CDR1 is LNHNV and CDR2 YYDKDF (reference sequence). CDR3 in amino acids: CATSREVRRDVPFF. CDR3 bases: TGTGCCACCAGCAGAGAGGTTCGGCGGGATGTCCCGTTCTTC.

For the CDR3, the DNA is TGTGCCAGCAGCTTGGCCGGGACAGCGAATGAGCAGTTCTTC. The encoded protein is CASSLAGTANEQFF. This chain connects TRBV7-9 to TRBJ2-1, with TRBD1 identical over 7 bases. The V and J ends lost 3 bases and 7 bases, in that order; junction bases with no gene match: 6. CDR1 is SEHNR, CDR2 FQNEAQ, per germline (reference sequence). This CDR3 has 14 amino acids.

The gene calls are TRBV4-2 and TRBJ2-5, with D possibly being TRBD1 (6 bases). From germline, CDR1 is LGHNA and CDR2 YNFKEQ. The CDR3 runs to 14 residues. The V end was cut by 0 bases, the J end by 7 bases, with 12 bases between. Written as DNA, the CDR3 is TGTGCCAGCAGCCAAGAGCCAGGGGCCCTGACCCAGTACTTC. It encodes CASSQEPGALTQYF.

The chain employs TRBV5-1 and TRBJ2-3, with D maybe TRBD2 (7 bases). The CDR3 length is 13 residues. The V and J ends lost 6 bases and 4 bases respectively, with 12 bases between them. CDR1 and CDR2 from the germline V gene are SGHRS and YFSETQ. The CDR3 reads CASKGGRADTQYF. The DNA of the CDR3 is TGCGCCAGCAAGGGGGGGCGAGCAGATACGCAGTATTTT. Based on the CDR3 plus reference TRBV5-1 and TRBJ2-3, the full variable domain is KAGVTQTPRYLIKTRGQQVTLSCSPISGHRSVSWYQQTPGQGLQFLFEYFSETQRNKGNFPGRFSGRQFSNSRSEMNVSTLELGDSALYLCASKGGRADTQYFGPGTRLTVL.

V usage is TRBV29-1 and J usage is TRBJ2-7; possibly TRBD2 for D (5 bases). V gave up 6 bases and J gave up 1 base, with 13 bases separating them. This CDR3 comprises 13 residues. Germline V lookup: CDR1 SQVTM, CDR2 ANQGSEA. For the CDR3, the DNA is TGCAGCGTGCGACGGACGGGATCCTACGAGCAGTACTTC. This sequence encodes CSVRRTGSYEQYF.

J is TRBJ2-7 and V is TRBV7-6; D ambiguous. Germline values: CDR1 SGHVS, CDR2 FNYEAQ. The CDR3 covers 14 residues. V was cut by 1 base and J by 7 bases, with 14 bases left in between. The CDR3 sequence: CASSLGALASEQYF. CDR3 nucleotide sequence: TGTGCCAGCAGCTTAGGAGCCCTTGCTAGTGAGCAGTACTTC. Full variable domain (outside the CDR3, taken from reference TRBV7-6 and TRBJ2-7): GAGVSQSPRYKVTKRGQDVALRCDPISGHVSLYWYRQALGQGPEFLTYFNYEAQQDKSGLPNDRFSAERPEGSISTLTIQRTEQRDSAMYRCASSLGALASEQYFGPGTRLTVT.

The V gene is TRBV5-1, the J gene TRBJ2-2, with TRBD2 as a possible D gene (6 bases). Germline lookup yields CDR1 SGHRS and CDR2 YFSETQ. The CDR3 loop spans 15 amino acids. Trimming stripped 0 bases from V and 4 bases from J, with 10 bases between. Here the CDR3 DNA reads TGCGCCAGCAGCTTGGCCCCGGGAGCCACCGGGGAGCTGTTTTTT. Translated: CASSLAPGATGELFF.

This chain links TRBV5-1 with TRBJ1-2; D is perhaps TRBD1 (6 bases). The CDR3 is 13 amino acids. CDR1 and CDR2 from the germline V gene are SGHRS and YFSETQ. Trimming left V 0 bases short and J 8 bases short, with 11 bases between. The CDR3 DNA follows: TGCGCCAGCAGCTTGGCCCAGGGGAAGGGCTACACCTTC. Translating gives CASSLAQGKGYTF. Complete variable domain (other parts from reference TRBV5-1 and TRBJ1-2): KAGVTQTPRYLIKTRGQQVTLSCSPISGHRSVSWYQQTPGQGLQFLFEYFSETQRNKGNFPGRFSGRQFSNSRSEMNVSTLELGDSALYLCASSLAQGKGYTFGSGTRLTVV.

Turning to this clone: At one of its ends the junction is not consistent with the germline gene, which may arise from a read error. CDR3 residues: CASGHRESPTDTQYF. Written as DNA, the CDR3 is TGCGCCAGCGGCCACAGGGAATCTCCCACAGATACGCAGTATTTT. This chain uses TRBV4-1 with TRBJ2-3; tentative D call: TRBD1 (6 bases). CDR3 size: 15 residues. Germline CDR1 is MGHRA and CDR2 is YSYEKL.

The chain recombines TRBV11-2 with TRBJ1-2; D ambiguous. Trimming shortened V by 0 bases and J by 4 bases, and 6 bases separated the two germline ends. This CDR3 contains 13 residues. Germline lookup yields CDR1 SGHAT and CDR2 FQNNGV. The CDR3 region is CASSLDRFYGYTF. For the CDR3, the DNA is TGTGCCAGCAGCTTAGATAGATTCTATGGCTACACCTTC.